This T cell receptor (beta chain) was sequenced in a study of shared clonotypes between healthy human individuals. Whole-study context: Per-donor plates numbered three CD4 naive, three CD4 memory, two CD8 naive and one CD8 memory.

Broader study findings: An effect of sequencing depth on clonotype sharing among donors was expected.

Cells designated naive CD8 were CD45RO-negative and were positively selected for CCR7, with terminally differentiated effector memory CD45RA+ cells excluded. All participating donors were Caucasian adults from Nashville, Tennessee. Data came from immunoSEQ multiplex PCR; TCRdb stores just in-frame clones and leaves some out. Of around 2,000,000 clones listed, about 93% are singletons. Germline-derived CDR1 and CDR2 are LGHNA and YSLEER. This CDR3 has 15 amino acids. The V gene end was trimmed by 3 bases and the J gene end by 3 bases; junction bases not matched to a gene: 8. Worth noting for this clone: The antigen remains unidentified.

Sequenced input: naive CD8+ T cells from PBMCs. This TCR was sampled from a man between 18 and 29 years old in good health. Some clones in this sample may be carry-over from other donors' samples. The chain recombines TRBV4-3 with TRBJ2-7, with 7 bases aligning to TRBD2. In DNA form, the CDR3 reads TGCGCCAGCAGCCACGCGGGAGTCGGCCACTACGAGCAGTACTTC. Translated, it gives CASSHAGVGHYEQYF.